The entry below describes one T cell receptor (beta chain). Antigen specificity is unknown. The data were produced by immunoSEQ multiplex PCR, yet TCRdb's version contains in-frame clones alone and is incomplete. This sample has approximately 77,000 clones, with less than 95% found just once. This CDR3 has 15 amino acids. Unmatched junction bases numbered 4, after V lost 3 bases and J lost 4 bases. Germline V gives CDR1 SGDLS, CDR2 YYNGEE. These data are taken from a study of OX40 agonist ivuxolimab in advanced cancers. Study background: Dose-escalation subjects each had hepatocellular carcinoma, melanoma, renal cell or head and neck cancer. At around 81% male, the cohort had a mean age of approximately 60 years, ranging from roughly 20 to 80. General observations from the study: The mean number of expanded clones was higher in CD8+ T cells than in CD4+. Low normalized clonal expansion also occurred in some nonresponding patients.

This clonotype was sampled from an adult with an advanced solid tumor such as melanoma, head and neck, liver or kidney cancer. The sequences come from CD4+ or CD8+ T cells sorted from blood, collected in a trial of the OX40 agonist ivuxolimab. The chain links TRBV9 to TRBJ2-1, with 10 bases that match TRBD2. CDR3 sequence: CASSATSGSYNEQFF. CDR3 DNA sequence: TGTGCCAGCAGCGCGACTAGCGGGTCATACAATGAGCAGTTCTTC.